The clone carrying this T cell receptor (beta chain) has only a few counts. The data stem from a study of PD-L1 blockade in urothelial cancer. Study-level background: Patients commenced intravenous atezolizumab, 1,200 mg every 3 weeks, at some point between 2012 and 2014.

Time point indicated: pretreatment peripheral blood. Germline V gives CDR1 MNHEY, CDR2 SVGAGI. The CDR3 length is 11 residues. Trimming pared 6 bases from V and 5 bases from J, leaving 7 bases between. Every PCR received spiked-in synthetic TCR analog templates. Sequencing used immunoSEQ multiplex PCR; TCRdb keeps in-frame clones, though not all of them. The table records about 72,000 clones, roughly 88% of them present only once. This receptor was identified in a man between 65 and 79 years old with urothelial cancer. The chain links TRBV6-5 to TRBJ1-1; unclear D gene. The source material was PBMCs, sampled around atezolizumab (anti-PD-L1) treatment. CDR3: CASRRRTEAFF. The CDR3 nucleotides are TGTGCCAGCAGGCGAAGAACTGAAGCTTTCTTT.